The 16 T cell receptor beta chains below all came from one sample that was sequenced in a study of tumor-infiltrating lymphocytes in primary liver carcinoma (dated 2017 in TCRdb). Total RNA and DNA were co-extracted without cell sorting from roughly 20-30 mg of bulk tissue using the AllPrep DNA/RNA mini kit. TCRdb shows the sequencer as Illumina HiSeq 2500. Using a constant-region primer and ProtoScript II reverse transcriptase, TCRbeta-specific cDNA was reverse-transcribed from 400 to 550 ng total RNA. Three nested multiplex PCR rounds, following a slightly modified ARM-PCR procedure, were used to build the TCRbeta libraries. Multiplex TRBV1-TRBV30 forward primers and a Cbeta reverse primer were used in the first two PCR rounds, each of which was run for approximately 11 cycles. TCRdb took the public reads, trimmed them with fastp at Q25, ran MiXCR for clone calling and kept in-frame beta chains. Duplicate CDR3 protein sequences are folded into a single record with the most common DNA and genes. The sample records 90,000 to 150,000 distinct CDR3 sequences, approximately 68% of which are singletons. The ten largest clones represent 7.5% to 10% of the sample.

The sample taken for sequencing was tumor-adjacent normal liver tissue. Receptors originate from a woman aged 60-75 years with primary liver carcinoma and hepatitis B virus infection.

In the case of this clonotype: The junction departs from germline at one end; a sequencing error may be responsible. The chain carries TRBV11-1 and TRBJ2-1, with unresolved D. The V gene's germline CDR1 is SGHAT and CDR2 FQDESV (reference sequence). The CDR3 length is 13 residues. CDR3 in DNA: TGTGGCAGCAGTTTCGACACGGATAATGAGCAGTTCTTC. Translating it yields CGSSFDTDNEQFF.

As regards this clonotype: A much larger clone lies one base from this, so it may be a read error. The chain is built from TRBV5-1 and TRBJ2-5; D may correspond to TRBD1 or TRBD2 (5 bases each). The germline gives CDR1 SGHRS, CDR2 YFSETQ. The CDR3 loop spans 13 amino acids. CDR3 coding DNA: TGCGCCAGCCGCGTTAGGGACCAAGGGACCCAGTACTTC. It encodes CASRVRDQGTQYF.

Turning to this clonotype: A clone one base away is much larger, so this may be a read error. This chain joins TRBV6-5 and TRBJ2-2, with 7 bases fitting TRBD2. The ends lost 0 bases at V and 4 bases at J; junction bases unmatched: 8. CDR3 length: 17 residues. Germline V gene lookup returns CDR1 MNHEY and CDR2 SVGAGI. The CDR3 DNA sequence: TGTGCCAGCAGTTACTCGGGTTCGGGGGGTGGCACCGGGGAGCTGTTTTTT. It is translated as CASSYSGSGGGTGELFF.

This clonotype was detected many times. The CDR3 carries no conserved terminal phenylalanine or tryptophan, so it likely arises from a read error. The rearrangement joins TRBV11-2 to TRBJ2-1, with unresolved D. The CDR3 has 11 residues. Germline-derived CDR1 and CDR2 are SGHAT and FQNNGV. Between the trimmed V and J ends, which lost 0 bases and 13 bases, there was a span of 7 bases. The CDR3 region is CASSLDMAQFL. As DNA, the CDR3 is TGTGCCAGCAGCTTAGATATGGCCCAGTTCCTC.

About this clonotype: The junction does not match germline at one end; this may be a read error. This chain links TRBV12-3 or TRBV12-4 with TRBJ2-5; D gene unclear. The CDR3 contains 13 residues. The CDR3 spells CASSLGFKETQSF. In DNA form, the CDR3 reads TGTGCCAGCAGTCTCGGATTTAAGGAGACCCAGTCCTTC.

Points on this clonotype: One end of the junction does not line up with germline, which may come from a read error. The rearrangement links TRBV10-2 to TRBJ1-6; D uncertain. This CDR3 spans 14 amino acids. Looked up from germline, CDR1 is WSHSY and CDR2 is SAAADI. The CDR3 DNA follows: TGTGCCAACGGGGAGACCGTATCGGGATCACCCCTCCACTTT. It translates to CANGETVSGSPLHF.

This clonotype was seen a few times. The chain combines TRBV7-9 with TRBJ1-2, with D possibly being TRBD1 (6 bases). Germline V gene lookup returns CDR1 SEHNR and CDR2 FQNEAQ (reference sequence). CDR3 length: 14 residues. V lost 2 bases to trimming and J lost 4 bases, with 11 bases between them. The CDR3 DNA sequence: TGTGCCAGCAGCTTACGGGACACCCTCTATGGCTACACCTTC. Encoded protein: CASSLRDTLYGYTF.

This clonotype was recorded many times. V usage is TRBV6-6 and J usage is TRBJ1-3; TRBD1 aligns across 9 bases. CDR1 and CDR2 (germline): MNHNY, SVGAGI (reference sequence). The CDR3 sequence is 16 residues long. V trimming: 5 bases; J trimming: 0 bases; junction bases outside the gene matches: 5. The CDR3 protein is CASSTPGQGSGNTIYF. DNA for the CDR3: TGTGCCAGCAGTACCCCGGGACAGGGCTCTGGAAACACCATATATTTT.

As to this clonotype: Sequence at one end of the junction differs from germline and may be a read error. The chain uses TRBV5-4 and TRBJ1-2; 9 bases fit TRBD1. This CDR3 has 16 residues. Germline V CDR1 and CDR2: SGHNT, YYREEE (reference sequence). CDR3 nucleotide sequence: TGTACCAGCAGCTTGGGGGGGGGACAGGGTAACTATGGTTACACCTTC. Protein product: CTSSLGGGQGNYGYTF. Full variable domain (missing parts from reference TRBV5-4 and TRBJ1-2): ETGVTQSPTHLIKTRGQQVTLRCSSQSGHNTVSWYQQALGQGPQFIFQYYREEENGRGNFPPRFSGLQFPNYSSELNVNALELDDSALYLCTSSLGGGQGNYGYTFGSGTRLTVV.

Concerning this clonotype: A much larger clone lies a single base off, so this may be a read error. V and J are TRBV11-2 and TRBJ2-7; TRBD2 is a possible D gene (6 bases). CDR1 is SGHAT and CDR2 is FQNNGV in the germline V gene. This CDR3 comprises 13 residues. The CDR3 bases are TGTACCAGCAGCTTAAGTGAGCGGGTCCAGCAGTACTTC. Amino acids: CTSSLSERVQQYF.

The V and J genes are TRBV4-2 and TRBJ1-1; D is unclear. CDR3 length equals 11 residues. From germline, CDR1 is LGHNA and CDR2 YNFKEQ. V lost 4 bases, J lost 5 bases, and 5 bases lay in between. The CDR3 DNA sequence: TGTGCCAGCAGCCGGAAGACTGAAGCTTTCTTT. Protein sequence: CASSRKTEAFF.

To note about this clonotype: Since a much larger clone is just one base distant, this may be a read error. The rearrangement links TRBV7-9 to TRBJ1-4; D uncertain. The CDR3 is 14 amino acids. Germline CDR1 and CDR2: SEHNR and FQNEAQ (reference sequence). CDR3 sequence reads: CASSLLTTNEKLLF. In DNA form, the CDR3 reads TGTGCCAGCAGCTTGTTGACAACTAATGAAAAACTGCTTTTT.

This chain joins TRBV4-1 and TRBJ1-2; tentatively, D is TRBD1 (5 bases). There are 18 residues in the CDR3. CDR1 and CDR2 from the germline V gene are MGHRA and YSYEKL. The V and J ends lost 1 base and 5 bases respectively, with 23 bases between them. CDR3 nucleotide sequence: TGCGCCAGCAGCCAAGGCCATTCGGGGGGTCGAACCCCGTATGGCTACACCTTC. Translating it yields CASSQGHSGGRTPYGYTF.

Concerning this clonotype: Being one base from a much bigger clone, this may be a read error. This chain links TRBV7-9 with TRBJ2-2, with D possibly being TRBD1 (6 bases). CDR3 length: 15 residues. Germline loops: CDR1 SEHNR, CDR2 FQNEAQ (reference sequence). V gave up 4 bases and J gave up 6 bases, with 15 bases separating them. The CDR3 DNA reads TGTGCCAGCAGCTCACCCCCCAGGGGTGCCGGGGAGCTGTTTTTT. It yields the protein CASSSPPRGAGELFF.

This clonotype was counted many times. This chain connects TRBV28 to TRBJ1-5; 8 bases are shared with TRBD1. The CDR3 is made up of 13 amino acids. Trimming took 3 bases from V and 5 from J; bases not matched to a gene: 0. CDR1 and CDR2 from the germline V gene are MDHEN and SYDVKM. In DNA form, the CDR3 reads TGTGCCAGCAGTTTGACAGGGGATCAGCCCCAGCATTTT. Translated: CASSLTGDQPQHF.

As concerns this clonotype: At one of its ends the junction is not consistent with the germline gene, which may arise from a read error. The chain recombines TRBV11-2 with TRBJ2-5; 7 bases are shared with TRBD2. Germline-derived CDR1 and CDR2 are SGHAT and FQNNGV. CDR3 length: 15 amino acids. CDR3 bases: TGTGCCAGCAGCCTCGCAGGCGGGAGTGAAGTGACCCAGCACTTC. The encoded protein is CASSLAGGSEVTQHF. The full variable domain, rest sourced from reference TRBV11-2 and TRBJ2-5, is EAGVAQSPRYKIIEKRQSVAFWCNPISGHATLYWYQQILGQGPKLLIQFQNNGVVDDSQLPKDRFSAERLKGVDSTLKIQPAKLEDSAVYLCASSLAGGSEVTQHFGPGTRLLVL.